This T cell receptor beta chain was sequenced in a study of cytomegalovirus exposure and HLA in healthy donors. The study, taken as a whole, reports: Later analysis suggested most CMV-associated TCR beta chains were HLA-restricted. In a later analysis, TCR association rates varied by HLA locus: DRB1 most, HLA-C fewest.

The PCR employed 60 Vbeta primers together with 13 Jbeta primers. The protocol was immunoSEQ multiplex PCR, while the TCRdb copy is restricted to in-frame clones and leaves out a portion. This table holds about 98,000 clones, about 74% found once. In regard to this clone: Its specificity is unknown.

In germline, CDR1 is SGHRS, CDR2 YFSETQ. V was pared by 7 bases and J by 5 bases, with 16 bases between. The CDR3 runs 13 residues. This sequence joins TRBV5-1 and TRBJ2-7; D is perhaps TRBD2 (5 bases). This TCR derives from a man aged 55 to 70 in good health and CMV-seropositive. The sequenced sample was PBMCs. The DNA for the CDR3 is TGCGCCAGCGGTCGCAGCGGCTTCGACGAGCAGTACTTC. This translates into CASGRSGFDEQYF.